These 9 T cell receptor beta chains originate from one sample sequenced in a study of cytomegalovirus exposure and HLA in healthy donors. In the PCR, 60 Vbeta and 13 Jbeta primers were used. Repertoires were generated with immunoSEQ multiplex PCR, while TCRdb's copy carries only in-frame clones and drops some. The data contain approximately 79,000 clones, over 70% of them singletons. Sequencing was carried out using PBMCs. These receptors originate from a middle-aged man in good health and CMV-seronegative.

The J gene is TRBJ2-2, the V gene TRBV18; 12 nucleotides match TRBD1. Trimming at V came to 3 bases and at J to 8 bases, leaving 7 bases not matched to a gene. The CDR3 sequence is 16 residues long. Looked up from germline, CDR1 is KGHSH and CDR2 is LQKENI. The CDR3 loop reads CASSPAGTGGSGELFF. The DNA of the CDR3 is TGTGCCAGCTCACCCGCCGGGACAGGGGGCTCAGGGGAGCTGTTTTTT.

The rearrangement joins TRBV7-9 to TRBJ2-7, with D unclear. V was shortened by 5 bases and J by 6 bases, with 11 bases between the two germline ends. In germline, CDR1 is SEHNR, CDR2 FQNEAQ (reference sequence). The CDR3 spans 12 residues. In DNA, the CDR3 is TGTGCCAGCAGCCCTCAGAGGCTCGAGCAGTACTTC. This gives the protein CASSPQRLEQYF.

The chain is built from TRBV7-9 and TRBJ2-2; TRBD2 might be the D (5 bases). Germline V gene lookup returns CDR1 SEHNR and CDR2 FQNEAQ (reference sequence). Trimming took 5 bases from V and 4 from J, leaving 14 bases between them. The CDR3 is 15 residues long. CDR3 region: CASSRHLGSTGELFF. The CDR3 DNA follows: TGTGCCAGCAGCAGACATCTAGGGAGCACCGGGGAGCTGTTTTTT.

The chain carries TRBV18 and TRBJ1-1; TRBD1 is a possible D gene (6 bases). The CDR3 is made up of 15 amino acids. CDR1 and CDR2 from the germline V gene are KGHSH and LQKENI. Trimming pared 3 bases from V and 4 bases from J, leaving 15 bases between. In nucleotides, the CDR3 is TGTGCCAGCTCACCGGGCGGGGGGCATGGCACTGAAGCTTTCTTT. This codes for CASSPGGGHGTEAFF.

This chain joins TRBV9 and TRBJ2-3; 7 bases match TRBD2. CDR1 and CDR2 from the germline V gene are SGDLS and YYNGEE. With V trimmed by 2 bases and J by 1 base, 7 bases remained unmatched. This CDR3 spans 16 amino acids. The CDR3 sequence is CASSVLADGGTDTQYF. Here the CDR3 DNA reads TGTGCCAGCAGCGTGCTAGCGGATGGGGGCACAGATACGCAGTATTTT.

In this sample, this clone turned up once. Here the CDR3 reads CASSLYLAGVAGEQFF. The CDR3 DNA reads TGTGCCAGCAGTTTGTACCTAGCGGGAGTCGCAGGTGAGCAGTTCTTC. The chain uses TRBV27 and TRBJ2-1; 10 bases are shared with TRBD2. Looked up from germline, CDR1 is MNHEY and CDR2 is SMNVEV (reference sequence). The CDR3 runs to 16 residues. V lost 3 bases, J lost 9 bases, and 11 bases stayed unmatched.

The chain uses TRBV29-1 and TRBJ2-5; TRBD1 aligns across 7 bases. With V trimmed by 6 bases and J by 1 base, 8 bases remained unmatched. The CDR3 has 14 amino acids. CDR1 is SQVTM, CDR2 ANQGSEA, per germline. The chain's CDR3 is CSVATGDAQETQYF. CDR3 nucleotides: TGCAGCGTCGCCACAGGGGATGCCCAAGAGACCCAGTACTTC.

Concerning this clone itself: At one boundary the junction diverges from the germline segment, which might be a read error. The V gene is TRBV28, the J gene TRBJ2-4; 7 nucleotides line up with TRBD1. Germline lookup yields CDR1 MDHEN and CDR2 SYDVKM. This CDR3 has 16 amino acids. The CDR3 DNA follows: TGTGCCAGCAGTTCAACCACCGGGACAGCGAAAAACAGTCAGTACTTC. Its protein is CASSSTTGTAKNSQYF.

The chain joins TRBV7-9 to TRBJ2-2; D is undetermined. With 8 bases removed from V and 0 bases from J, the gap between germline ends came to 4 bases. This CDR3 comprises 12 residues. Germline CDR1 is SEHNR and CDR2 is FQNEAQ (reference sequence). The CDR3 bases are TGTGCCAGCTCTACGAACACCGGGGAGCTGTTTTTT. Amino acid sequence: CASSTNTGELFF.